This T cell receptor beta chain was profiled in a study of EBV T-cell therapy then PD-1 blockade in nasopharyngeal carcinoma. A note on this clone: Its antigen remains unidentified.

Germline CDR1 reads SGHVS; CDR2 reads FNYEAQ. The CDR3 length is 12 residues. Trimming removed 2 bases from V and 4 bases from J, with 5 bases in between. Produced via immunoSEQ multiplex PCR; TCRdb's table is partial and in-frame only. The repertoire has 25,000 or so clones, 84% of them found once; the top ten carry approximately 30%. The treatment was: AdE1-LMPpoly-expanded autologous EBV-specific T-cell therapy followed by anti-PD-1 nivolumab. The sample consisted of CD8+ T cells from blood, taken around day 65 from a patient whose treatment included autologous EBV-specific T cells and nivolumab. This TCR was recovered from a man aged 40-50 years with nasopharyngeal carcinoma. The chain joins TRBV7-6 to TRBJ2-5; weak D call: TRBD1 (5 bases). CDR3 region: CASSLRGETQYF. The CDR3 DNA follows: TGTGCCAGCAGCTTAAGGGGAGAGACCCAGTACTTC. The full variable domain, its missing parts supplied by reference TRBV7-6 and TRBJ2-5, is GAGVSQSPRYKVTKRGQDVALRCDPISGHVSLYWYRQALGQGPEFLTYFNYEAQQDKSGLPNDRFSAERPEGSISTLTIQRTEQRDSAMYRCASSLRGETQYFGPGTRLLVL.